This T cell receptor beta chain was retrieved from a study of T cell repertoires in cytomegalovirus infection (dated by TCRdb to 2018 to 2020). The study in broad terms: The HLA type of each donor mattered for the analysis, because public TCR beta signatures pointed to carriage of CMV infection along with the matching HLA type. Study-wide conclusions, independent of this receptor: In the ex vivo response, HLA-C-restricted CMV-specific TCR beta clonotypes were dominant, and in two of eight donors the single most frequent clonotype came from this HLA-C-restricted group. Carriers of CMV infection plus the relevant HLA type were discriminated by the cumulative frequency of public TCR beta family members in the study cohort and in an independent approximately 350-donor cohort.

Note on this clonotype: Its antigen has not been determined. One base away there is no much larger clone; base qualities are not given.

The listed sequencing device is Illumina HiSeq 1500. Using fastp at Q25 and MiXCR, TCRdb reprocessed the public reads and kept productive beta chains. Each CDR3 protein gets just one entry, which takes the most common genes and DNA from the rows behind it. The sample has more than 85,000 distinct CDR3 sequences on record, more than 15% of them singletons. Clones ranked in the top ten supply over 8% of the sample. There are 15 amino acids in the CDR3, from cysteine to phenylalanine inclusive. Just CDR3 DNA is preserved here, 45 bases in frame from base 1. V loses 3 bases of germline sequence and J loses 2 bases, and the interval between the two ends is 11 bases. Reading the germline V gene (reference sequence) gives CDR1 LNHDA and CDR2 SQIVND.

Material: PBMCs. This sequence was found in a human donor in good health (CMV status not recorded). Some clones in this sample may be carry-over from other donors' samples. This sequence uses TRBV19 and TRBJ1-5, with the D gene not confidently named. The sequenced DNA is TGTGCCAGTAGTATGGATGGTTTCGGCAATCAGCCCCAGCATTTT. Translated, this gives CASSMDGFGNQPQHF.